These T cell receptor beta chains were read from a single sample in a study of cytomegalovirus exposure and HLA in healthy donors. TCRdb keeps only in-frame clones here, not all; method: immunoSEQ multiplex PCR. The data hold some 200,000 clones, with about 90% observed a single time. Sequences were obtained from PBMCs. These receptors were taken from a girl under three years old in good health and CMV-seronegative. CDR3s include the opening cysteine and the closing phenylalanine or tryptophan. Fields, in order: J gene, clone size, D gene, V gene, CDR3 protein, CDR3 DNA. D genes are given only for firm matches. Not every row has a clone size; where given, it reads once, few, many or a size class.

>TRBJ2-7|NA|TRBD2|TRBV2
CASSGLAAYEQYF
TGTGCCAGCTCAGGACTAGCGGCCTACGAGCAGTACTTC
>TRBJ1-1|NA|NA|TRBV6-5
CASSYGDYGKAFF
TGTGCCAGCAGTTACGGGGACTACGGGAAAGCTTTCTTT
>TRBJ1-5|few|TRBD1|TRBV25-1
CASSQGGNQPQHF
TGTGCCAGCTCCCAGGGGGGCAATCAGCCCCAGCATTTT
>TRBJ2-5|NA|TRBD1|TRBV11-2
CASSFGTGVVEETQYF
TGTGCCAGCAGCTTCGGGACAGGGGTGGTCGAGGAGACCCAGTACTTC
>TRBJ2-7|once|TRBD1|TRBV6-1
CASRAAITGVHEQYF
TGTGCCAGCAGAGCTGCCATCACAGGGGTCCACGAGCAGTACTTC
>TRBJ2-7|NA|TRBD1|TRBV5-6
CASSLFGQARYEQYF
TGTGCCAGCAGCTTATTCGGACAGGCGCGCTACGAGCAGTACTTC
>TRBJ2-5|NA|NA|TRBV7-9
CSSSLSVQETQYF
TGTTCCAGCAGCTTAAGCGTACAAGAGACCCAGTACTTC
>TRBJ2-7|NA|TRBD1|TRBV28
CASRGDLTGAYEQYF
TGTGCCAGCAGGGGGGACCTGACAGGGGCCTACGAGCAGTACTTC
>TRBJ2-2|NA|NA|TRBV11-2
CASRFGLGGGELFF
TGTGCCAGCAGATTTGGACTAGGGGGCGGGGAGCTGTTTTTT
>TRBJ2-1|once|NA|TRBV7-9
CASSIPGATEQFF
TGTGCCAGCAGCATTCCAGGGGCCACTGAGCAGTTCTTC
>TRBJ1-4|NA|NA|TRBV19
CASSGTSGSEKLFF
TGTGCCAGTAGTGGTACGAGTGGGAGTGAAAAACTGTTTTTT
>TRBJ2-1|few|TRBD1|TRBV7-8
CASSLGAGGAYNEQFF
TGTGCCAGCAGCTTAGGGGCAGGGGGCGCTTACAATGAGCAGTTCTTC
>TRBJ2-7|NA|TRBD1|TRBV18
CASSPGTGPYEQYF
TGTGCCAGCTCACCCGGGACAGGGCCCTACGAGCAGTACTTC
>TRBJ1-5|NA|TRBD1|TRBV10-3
CAISVDRDQPQHF
TGTGCCATCAGCGTCGACAGGGATCAGCCCCAGCATTTT
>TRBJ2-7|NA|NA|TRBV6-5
CASSPGPPKSDRQYF
TGTGCCAGCAGCCCGGGTCCTCCCAAAAGCGATCGGCAGTACTTC
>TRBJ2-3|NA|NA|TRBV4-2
CASSQEAGNADTQYF
TGTGCCAGCAGCCAAGAAGCAGGGAATGCAGATACGCAGTATTTT
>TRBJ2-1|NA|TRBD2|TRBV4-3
CASSPTFTSGRAGEQFF
TGCGCCAGCAGCCCTACTTTTACTAGCGGGAGGGCCGGTGAGCAGTTCTTC
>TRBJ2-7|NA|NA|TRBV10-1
CASSESPIRWEQYF
TGCGCCAGCAGTGAGTCCCCGATCAGGTGGGAGCAGTACTTC
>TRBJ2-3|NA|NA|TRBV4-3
CASSQRASTDTQYF
TGCGCCAGCAGCCAGAGGGCTAGCACAGATACGCAGTATTTT
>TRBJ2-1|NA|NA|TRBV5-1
CASSLEYRNNEQFF
TGCGCCAGCAGCTTGGAATACAGAAACAATGAGCAGTTCTTC
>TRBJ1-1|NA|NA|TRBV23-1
CASTPTPGGDTEAFF
TGCGCCAGCACTCCAACCCCCGGCGGGGACACTGAAGCTTTCTTT
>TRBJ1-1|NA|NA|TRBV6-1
CASSAGSVNTEAFF
TGTGCCAGCAGTGCCGGGAGCGTCAACACTGAAGCTTTCTTT
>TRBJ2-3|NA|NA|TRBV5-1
CASSLRTPSTDTQYF
TGCGCCAGCAGCTTGAGGACACCTAGCACAGATACGCAGTATTTT
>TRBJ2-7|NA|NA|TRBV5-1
CASSFRTDPSYEQYF
TGCGCCAGCAGCTTCCGGACAGACCCAAGCTACGAGCAGTACTTC
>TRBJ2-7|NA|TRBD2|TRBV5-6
CASSFGTSGGPEQYF
TGTGCCAGCAGTTTCGGGACTAGCGGGGGGCCCGAGCAGTACTTC
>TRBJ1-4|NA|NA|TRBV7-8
CASSLMSRAGKLFF
TGTGCCAGCAGCTTAATGTCCCGGGCGGGAAAACTGTTTTTT
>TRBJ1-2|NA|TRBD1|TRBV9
CASSPTGGDGYTF
TGTGCCAGCAGCCCTACAGGGGGCGACGGCTACACCTTC
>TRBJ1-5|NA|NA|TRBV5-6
CASSSWTVALPQHF
TGTGCCAGCAGCTCGTGGACTGTCGCCCTGCCCCAGCATTTT
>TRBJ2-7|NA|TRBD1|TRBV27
CASSSYRGRGNEQYF
TGTGCCAGCAGTTCATACAGGGGGCGCGGGAACGAGCAGTACTTC
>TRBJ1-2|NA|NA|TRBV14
CASSHGEGVTYGYTF
TGTGCCAGCAGCCATGGGGAGGGAGTAACCTATGGCTACACCTTC